This TCR beta chain was observed in a study of regulatory T cells in long-lasting Graves disease. Time point reported: newly diagnosed GD, antithyroid drugs for less than 3 months. Preparation of the TCR library used RNA extracted from PBMCs. Germline CDR1 reads MNHEY; CDR2 reads SVGAGI. The CDR3 has 14 residues. V lost 6 bases to trimming and J lost 5 bases, with 16 bases between them. Ten or more counts support this clonotype. Researchers made TCR beta libraries by using iRepertoire HTBI primers and running Arm-PCR on CDR3 regions. TCRdb passed the multiplex PCR reads through MiXCR, listing each CDR3 protein once. The sample yields some 330,000 distinct CDR3 sequences, about 10% seen once. The same sample was also studied in work on T cells in Graves' hyperthyroidism and ophthalmopathy.

The sequenced sample was peripheral blood mononuclear cells (PBMCs), obtained at new diagnosis, from a patient treated with antithyroid drugs. The TCR comes from a woman in her late teens or twenties with Graves disease. The J gene is TRBJ1-1, the V gene TRBV6-5; D unclear. The chain's CDR3 is CASRDSRVPTEAFF. CDR3 bases: TGTGCCAGCAGAGACTCGAGGGTCCCTACTGAAGCTTTCTTT.